The TCR beta chain under discussion was sequenced for a study of T cells in Graves' hyperthyroidism and ophthalmopathy. The study's findings and limits: Blood also carried most thyroid clonotypes expanded above 0.001. In simple terms, a model built on 13 V-J features told ophthalmopathy apart from stable hyperthyroidism.

TCR beta CDR3 regions were amplified from RNA transcripts. Using the HTBI primer set, a first-round RT-PCR was run on the TCR CDR3. TCRdb processed the multiplex PCR reads anew with MiXCR; each CDR3 protein has one entry. This table holds around 700,000 distinct CDR3 sequences, 35% found once. Absence of ophthalmopathy progression within 18 months defined stable Graves' hyperthyroidism. The authors obtained PBMCs from over 8 ml of fresh peripheral blood. The V gene lost 8 bases and the J gene lost 4 bases, with 20 bases spanning the gap. Looked up from germline, CDR1 is DFQATT and CDR2 is SNEGSKA (reference sequence). This CDR3 is 14 amino acids long. As for this clonotype: Its matching antigen is unknown.

The rearrangement uses TRBV20-1 and TRBJ1-2; D is undetermined. Input material: blood. The TCR was taken from a woman aged 40 to 50 with Graves' hyperthyroidism. CDR3 in DNA: TGCAGTCTATATAAGGCCACCACTATCTATGGCTACACCTTC. Residues: CSLYKATTIYGYTF.